This T cell receptor beta chain was found in a study of response to subunit inactivated influenza vaccine. Study-wide results and caveats: Every seasonal influenza vaccination brings in few new T cells, the authors suggested.

Per germline, CDR1 SGHRS and CDR2 YFSETQ. The V and J ends lost 4 bases and 2 bases respectively, with 13 bases between them. The CDR3 is 15 amino acids. TCRdb analysed the RT-PCR reads with MiXCR anew, one entry per CDR3 protein. Of under 500,000 distinct CDR3 sequences in the sample, 10% to 11% are singletons; the top ten hold about an eighth. Turning to this clonotype: Its target is unknown.

This chain uses TRBV5-1 with TRBJ2-1; D gene ambiguous. The receptor was derived from a man aged 50-60 years who received an inactivated influenza vaccine. The sample was PBMCs from blood, taken more than 35 days after vaccination. CDR3 DNA: TGCGCCAGCAGCCTCGGGCAGGTACCCTACAATGAGCAGTTCTTC. It yields the protein CASSLGQVPYNEQFF.